The rows below give T cell receptor beta chains drawn from one sample of a study of blood T cell repertoires in COVID-19. Profiled with immunoSEQ multiplex PCR; TCRdb holds only in-frame clones, not every one. Here the sample spans fewer than 80,000 clones, roughly 80% being singletons. The sample consisted of peripheral blood. Receptors originate from a woman of 80 years or more with acute or convalescent COVID-19. CDR3s include the opening cysteine and the closing phenylalanine or tryptophan.

12 | TRBJ1-1 | TRBV5-6 | CASSFETDEAFF
13 | TRBJ2-5 | TRBV3-1/TRBV3-2 | CASSRGTWETQYF
18 | TRBJ1-1 | TRBV4-2 | CASSQVGQGGSMNTEAFF
16 | TRBJ1-5 | TRBV6-6 | CASSKKGQTLNQPQHF
13 | TRBJ2-7 | TRBV29-1 | CSAGTGASYEQYF
15 | TRBJ1-1 | TRBV6-2/TRBV6-3 | CASSLTSGTNTEAFF
15 | TRBJ1-1 | TRBV19 | CASSIDSAGRSRGFF
16 | TRBJ2-2 | TRBV6-5 | CASSYATGAGPGELFF
13 | TRBJ1-1 | TRBV12-3/TRBV12-4 | CASSPTGTGKAFF
15 | TRBJ1-1 | TRBV3-1/TRBV3-2 | CASSQGSWMNTEAFF
14 | TRBJ2-4 | TRBV29-1 | CSVGDRTKGNIQYF
13 | TRBJ2-5 | TRBV6-6 | CASSYEAWETQYF
12 | TRBJ1-4 | TRBV3-1/TRBV3-2 | CASSNGGGKLFF
14 | TRBJ1-1 | TRBV3-1/TRBV3-2 | CASSLADRATEAFF
12 | TRBJ1-2 | TRBV5-1 | CASSTTGYGYTF
15 | TRBJ1-1 | TRBV2 | CASSLTRGGSTEAFF
16 | TRBJ2-5 | TRBV5-8 | CASRPGQGIPQETQYF
15 | TRBJ1-2 | TRBV5-6 | CASTTRAGALNGYTF
13 | TRBJ1-6 | TRBV7-2 | CASSQQGYSPLHF
14 | TRBJ1-1 | TRBV6-5 | CASRMAGGRTEAFF
15 | TRBJ1-6 | TRBV18 | CASSATPGNNSPLHF
16 | TRBJ1-6 | TRBV5-4 | CASNSGGSSYNSPLHF